Sequencing of this TCR beta chain was carried out in a study of regulatory T cells in long-lasting Graves disease. A note on this clonotype: The antigen is undetermined.

The time point: newly diagnosed GD, antithyroid drugs for less than 3 months. From RNA extracted from PBMCs, the TCR library was made. Trimming left V 1 base short and J 0 bases short, with 8 bases between. The CDR3 has 15 amino acids. Germline values: CDR1 SGHNT, CDR2 YYREEE (reference sequence). The study, taken as a whole, reports: With persistent disease, TRBV28, TRBJ1-2 and TRBJ2-5 were the favored segments. Peripheral blood, not thyroid tissue, was the sole material studied.

CDR3-region Arm-PCR and iRepertoire HTBI primers produced the TCR beta libraries. TCRdb analysed the multiplex PCR reads with MiXCR anew, one entry per CDR3 protein. Seen here are roughly 510,000 distinct CDR3 sequences, about 16% observed once, and the top ten hold approximately 12%. A further study also used this sample, focusing on T cells in Graves' hyperthyroidism and ophthalmopathy. This second study says: First-round RT-PCR targeting the TCR CDR3 was performed with the HTBI primer set.

This receptor was identified in a man between 18 and 29 years old with Graves disease. The chain links TRBV5-4 to TRBJ1-3, with no clear D. The sequenced sample was peripheral blood mononuclear cells (PBMCs), obtained at new diagnosis, from a patient treated with antithyroid drugs. The CDR3 here is CASSLNGYSGNTIYF. The CDR3, as DNA: TGTGCCAGCAGCTTGAATGGGTACTCTGGAAACACCATATATTTT. Together with reference TRBV5-4 and TRBJ1-3, the CDR3 gives the full variable domain: ETGVTQSPTHLIKTRGQQVTLRCSSQSGHNTVSWYQQALGQGPQFIFQYYREEENGRGNFPPRFSGLQFPNYSSELNVNALELDDSALYLCASSLNGYSGNTIYFGEGSWLTVV.